This TCR beta chain was captured by sequencing in a study of T cell responses to AZD1222 COVID-19 vaccine. Study observations and caveats: A rise in Spike-specific TCR breadth and depth followed two AZD1222 doses. Among the donors, most were white British and more were female, and clonal diversity was possibly underestimated. AZD1222 recipients seropositive at baseline numbered only five to seven.

As for this clone: Its antigen remains unknown.

TCRdb's copy holds only in-frame clones and misses some; the assay was immunoSEQ multiplex PCR. The sample consists of around 160,000 clones, 90% to 95% of them appearing once. Germline CDR1 is MDHEN and CDR2 is SYDVKM. Trimming cost V 6 bases and J 4 bases, with 22 bases left between them. The CDR3 is made up of 17 amino acids. The chain recombines TRBV28 with TRBJ2-1; maybe TRBD2 (8 bases). The sequence came from an adult in good health. The sequencing used peripheral blood, collected on day 0 of MenACWY control vaccination. The CDR3 protein is CASSRDSLAGIYNEQFF. The CDR3 DNA reads as TGTGCCAGCAGCCGGGACAGTTTAGCGGGGATATACAATGAGCAGTTCTTC.